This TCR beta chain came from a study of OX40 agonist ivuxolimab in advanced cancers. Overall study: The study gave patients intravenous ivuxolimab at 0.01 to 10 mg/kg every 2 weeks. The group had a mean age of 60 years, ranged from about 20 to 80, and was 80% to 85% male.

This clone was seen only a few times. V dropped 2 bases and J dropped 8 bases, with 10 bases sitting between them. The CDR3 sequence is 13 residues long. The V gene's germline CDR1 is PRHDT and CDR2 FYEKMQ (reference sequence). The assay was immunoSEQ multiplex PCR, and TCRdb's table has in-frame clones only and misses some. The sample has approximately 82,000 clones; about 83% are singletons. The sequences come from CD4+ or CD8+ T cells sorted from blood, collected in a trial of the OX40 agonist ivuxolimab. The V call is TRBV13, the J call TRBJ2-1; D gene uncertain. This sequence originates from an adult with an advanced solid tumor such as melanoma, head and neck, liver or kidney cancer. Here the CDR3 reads CASSLNYLYEQFF. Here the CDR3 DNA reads TGTGCCAGCAGCTTAAACTACTTATATGAGCAGTTCTTC. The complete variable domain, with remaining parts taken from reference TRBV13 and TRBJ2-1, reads AAGVIQSPRHLIKEKRETATLKCYPIPRHDTVYWYQQGPGQDPQFLISFYEKMQSDKGSIPDRFSAQQFSDYHSELNMSSLELGDSALYFCASSLNYLYEQFFGPGTRLTVL.